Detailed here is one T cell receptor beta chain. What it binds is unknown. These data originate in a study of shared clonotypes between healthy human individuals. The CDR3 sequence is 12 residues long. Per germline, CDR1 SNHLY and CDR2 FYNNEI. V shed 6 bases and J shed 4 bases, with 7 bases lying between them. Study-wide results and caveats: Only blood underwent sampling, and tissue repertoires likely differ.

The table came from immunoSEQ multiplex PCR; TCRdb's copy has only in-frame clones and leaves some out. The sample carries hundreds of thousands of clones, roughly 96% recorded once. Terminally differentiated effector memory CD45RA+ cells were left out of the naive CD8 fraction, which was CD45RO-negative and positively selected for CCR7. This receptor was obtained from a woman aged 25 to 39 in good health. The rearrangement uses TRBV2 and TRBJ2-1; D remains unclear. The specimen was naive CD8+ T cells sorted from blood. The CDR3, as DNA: TGTGCCAGCAGAACCCCTTACAATGAGCAGTTCTTC. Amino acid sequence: CASRTPYNEQFF.